This T cell receptor beta chain was obtained from a study of beta chain features in type 1 diabetes. Study information: Examination spanned 100 million to 120 million sorted cells from all samples.

Trimming removed 1 base from V and 2 bases from J, with 14 bases in between. The length of the CDR3 is 16 residues. CDR1 is SGHNT and CDR2 is YYREEE in the germline V gene (reference sequence). Remarks on this clone: Its matching antigen is unknown.

Investigators reverse transcribed all isolated RNA, so they sequenced expressed TCRB transcripts. Several million reads were obtained on average from naive, central memory and regulatory T cell samples. This table comes from immunoSEQ multiplex PCR, and its TCRdb copy is limited to in-frame clones, with some not included. The table shows some 280,000 clones, with 14% occurring only once. Whole-study results and caveats: A PCR bias possibly favoring shorter templates would apply equally to patients and controls. The question left open here concerned HLA type influencing TCRB rearrangement. There was a moderate but significant shortening of TCRB CDR3s in all four CD4+ subsets of Type 1 diabetes patients.

The J gene is TRBJ2-3, the V gene TRBV5-4, with a tentative D call TRBD1 (5 bases). The sequence came from a man in his thirties or forties with type 1 diabetes. The sample taken for sequencing was naive CD4+ T cells from blood. In DNA, the CDR3 is TGTGCCAGCAGCTTGCGGTTACAGGCCCCCACAGATACGCAGTATTTT. Amino acids: CASSLRLQAPTDTQYF.